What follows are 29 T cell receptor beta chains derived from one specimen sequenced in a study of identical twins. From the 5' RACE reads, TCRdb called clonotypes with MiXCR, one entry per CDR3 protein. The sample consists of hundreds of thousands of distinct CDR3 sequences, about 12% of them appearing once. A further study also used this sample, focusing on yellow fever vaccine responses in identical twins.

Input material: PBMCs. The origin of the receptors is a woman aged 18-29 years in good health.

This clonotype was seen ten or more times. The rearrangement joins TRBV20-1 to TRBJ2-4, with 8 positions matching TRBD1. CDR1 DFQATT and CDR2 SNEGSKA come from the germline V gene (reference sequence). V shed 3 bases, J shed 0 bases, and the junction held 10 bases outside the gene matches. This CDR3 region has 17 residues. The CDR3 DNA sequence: TGCAGTGCTAGTCCCTCGGGACAGGCGTTAGCCAAAAACATTCAGTACTTC. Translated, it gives CSASPSGQALAKNIQYF.

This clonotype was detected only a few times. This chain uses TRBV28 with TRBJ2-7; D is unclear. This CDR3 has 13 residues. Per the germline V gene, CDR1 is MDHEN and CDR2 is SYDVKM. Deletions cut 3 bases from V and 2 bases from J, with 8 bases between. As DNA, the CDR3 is TGTGCCAGCAGTTTCCCTACCACCTACGAGCAGTACTTC. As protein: CASSFPTTYEQYF. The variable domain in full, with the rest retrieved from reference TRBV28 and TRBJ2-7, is DVKVTQSSRYLVKRTGEKVFLECVQDMDHENMFWYRQDPGLGLRLIYFSYDVKMKEKGDIPEGYSVSREKKERFSLILESASTNQTSMYLCASSFPTTYEQYFGPGTRLTVT.

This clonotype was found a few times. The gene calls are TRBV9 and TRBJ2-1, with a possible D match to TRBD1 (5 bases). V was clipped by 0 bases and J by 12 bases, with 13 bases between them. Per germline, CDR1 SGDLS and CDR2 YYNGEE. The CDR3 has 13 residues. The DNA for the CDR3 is TGTGCCAGCAGCGTAGGTGAAGGACAAGGGCAGTTCTTC. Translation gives CASSVGEGQGQFF.

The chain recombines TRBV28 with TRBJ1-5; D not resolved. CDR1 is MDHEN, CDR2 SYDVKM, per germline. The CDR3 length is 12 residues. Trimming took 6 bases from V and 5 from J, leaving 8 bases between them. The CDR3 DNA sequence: TGTGCCAGCAGGAGACGTTATCAGCCCCAGCATTTT. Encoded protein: CASRRRYQPQHF. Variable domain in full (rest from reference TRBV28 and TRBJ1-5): DVKVTQSSRYLVKRTGEKVFLECVQDMDHENMFWYRQDPGLGLRLIYFSYDVKMKEKGDIPEGYSVSREKKERFSLILESASTNQTSMYLCASRRRYQPQHFGDGTRLSIL.

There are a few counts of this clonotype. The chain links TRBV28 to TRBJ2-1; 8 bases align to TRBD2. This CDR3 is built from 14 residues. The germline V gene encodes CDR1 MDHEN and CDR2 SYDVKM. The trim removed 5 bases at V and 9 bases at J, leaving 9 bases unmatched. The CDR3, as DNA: TGTGCCAGCAGTCAGGCGGGGGGCTTGGTTGAGCAGTTCTTC. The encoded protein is CASSQAGGLVEQFF.

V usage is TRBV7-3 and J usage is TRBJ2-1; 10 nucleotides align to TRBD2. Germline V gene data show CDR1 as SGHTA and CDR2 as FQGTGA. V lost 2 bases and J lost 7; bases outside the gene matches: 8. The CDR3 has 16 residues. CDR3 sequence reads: CASSLGRAGGLNEQFF. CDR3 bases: TGTGCCAGCAGCTTAGGGCGAGCGGGAGGGCTGAATGAGCAGTTCTTC.

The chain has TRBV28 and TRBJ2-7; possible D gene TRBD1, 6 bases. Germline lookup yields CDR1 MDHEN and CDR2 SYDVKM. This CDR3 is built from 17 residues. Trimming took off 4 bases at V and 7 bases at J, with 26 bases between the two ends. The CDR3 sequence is CASSSSRGPWRSEEQYF. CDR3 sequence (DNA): TGTGCCAGCAGTTCCAGCAGGGGACCGTGGCGGAGTGAGGAGCAGTACTTC.

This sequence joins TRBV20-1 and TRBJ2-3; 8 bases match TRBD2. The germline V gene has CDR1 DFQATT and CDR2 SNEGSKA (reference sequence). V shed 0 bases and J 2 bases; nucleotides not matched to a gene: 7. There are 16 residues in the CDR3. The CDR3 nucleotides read TGCAGTGCTAGAGATGAGGTAGCGGGAACCACAGATACGCAGTATTTT. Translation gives CSARDEVAGTTDTQYF.

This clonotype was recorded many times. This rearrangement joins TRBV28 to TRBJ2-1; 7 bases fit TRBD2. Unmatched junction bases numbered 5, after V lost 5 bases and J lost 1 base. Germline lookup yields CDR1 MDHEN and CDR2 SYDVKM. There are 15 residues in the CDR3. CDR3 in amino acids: CASSRSGRSYNEQFF. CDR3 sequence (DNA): TGTGCCAGCAGTCGTAGCGGGCGATCCTACAATGAGCAGTTCTTC. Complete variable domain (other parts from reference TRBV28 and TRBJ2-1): DVKVTQSSRYLVKRTGEKVFLECVQDMDHENMFWYRQDPGLGLRLIYFSYDVKMKEKGDIPEGYSVSREKKERFSLILESASTNQTSMYLCASSRSGRSYNEQFFGPGTRLTVL.

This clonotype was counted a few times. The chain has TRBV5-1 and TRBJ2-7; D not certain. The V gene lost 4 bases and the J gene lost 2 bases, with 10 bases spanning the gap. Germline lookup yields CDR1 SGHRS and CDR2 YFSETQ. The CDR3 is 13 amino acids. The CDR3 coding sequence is TGCGCCAGCAGCCCGGCTGAAACCTACGAGCAGTACTTC. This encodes CASSPAETYEQYF.

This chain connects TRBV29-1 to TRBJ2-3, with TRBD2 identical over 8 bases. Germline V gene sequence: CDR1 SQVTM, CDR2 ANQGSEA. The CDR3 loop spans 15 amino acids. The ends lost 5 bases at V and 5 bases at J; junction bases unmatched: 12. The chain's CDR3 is CSVFPGAGAVDTQYF. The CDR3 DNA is TGCAGCGTTTTTCCCGGAGCGGGGGCGGTAGATACGCAGTATTTT.

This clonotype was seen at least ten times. The CDR3 reads CASSLQPNTGELFF. The CDR3 bases are TGTGCCAGCAGCCTCCAGCCGAACACCGGGGAGCTGTTTTTT. The genes are TRBV5-5 and TRBJ2-2; the D is unclear. The V and J ends lost 4 bases and 0 bases respectively, with 7 bases between them. CDR1 is SGHKS and CDR2 is YYEKEE in the germline V gene (reference sequence). The CDR3 is 14 amino acids.

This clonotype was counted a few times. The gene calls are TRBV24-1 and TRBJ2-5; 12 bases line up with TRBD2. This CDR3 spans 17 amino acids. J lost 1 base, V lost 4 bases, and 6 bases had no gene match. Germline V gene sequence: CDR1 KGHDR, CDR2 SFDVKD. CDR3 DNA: TGTGCCACCAGTGAGTCTGGGACTAGCGGGTCCCAAGAGACCCAGTACTTC. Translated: CATSESGTSGSQETQYF.

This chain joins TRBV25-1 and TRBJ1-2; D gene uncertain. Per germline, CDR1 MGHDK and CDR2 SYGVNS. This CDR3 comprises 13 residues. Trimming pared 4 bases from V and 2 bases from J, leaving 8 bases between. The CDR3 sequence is CASSGDTNYGYTF. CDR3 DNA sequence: TGTGCCAGCAGTGGGGATACCAACTATGGCTACACCTTC.

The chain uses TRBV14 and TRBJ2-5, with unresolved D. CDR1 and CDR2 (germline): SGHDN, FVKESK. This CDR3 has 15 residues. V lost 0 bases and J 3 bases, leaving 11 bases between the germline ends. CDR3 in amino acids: CASSQDFGSEETQYF. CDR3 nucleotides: TGTGCCAGCAGCCAAGATTTTGGGTCAGAAGAGACCCAGTACTTC.

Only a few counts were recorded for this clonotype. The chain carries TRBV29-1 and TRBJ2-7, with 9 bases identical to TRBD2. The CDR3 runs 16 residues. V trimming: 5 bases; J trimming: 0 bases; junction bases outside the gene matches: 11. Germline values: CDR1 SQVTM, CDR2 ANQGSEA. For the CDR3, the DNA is TGCAGCGTTCCGGGGGAGACTAGCGGAGACTCCTACGAGCAGTACTTC. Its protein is CSVPGETSGDSYEQYF.

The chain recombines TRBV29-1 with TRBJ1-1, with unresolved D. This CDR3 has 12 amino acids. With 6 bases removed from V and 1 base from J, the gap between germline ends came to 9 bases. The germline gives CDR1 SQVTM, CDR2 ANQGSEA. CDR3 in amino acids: CSVGIANTEAFF. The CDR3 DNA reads TGCAGCGTCGGGATCGCGAACACTGAAGCTTTCTTT. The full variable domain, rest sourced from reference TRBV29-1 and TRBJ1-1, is SAVISQKPSRDICQRGTSLTIQCQVDSQVTMMFWYRQQPGQSLTLIATANQGSEATYESGFVIDKFPISRPNLTFSTLTVSNMSPEDSSIYLCSVGIANTEAFFGQGTRLTVV.

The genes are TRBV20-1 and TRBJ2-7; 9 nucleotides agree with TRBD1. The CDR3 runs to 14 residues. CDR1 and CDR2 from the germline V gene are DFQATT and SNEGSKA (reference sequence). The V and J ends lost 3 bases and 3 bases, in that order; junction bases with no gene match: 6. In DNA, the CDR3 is TGCAGTGCTAGGACAGGGGGAGGACTCTACGAGCAGTACGTC. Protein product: CSARTGGGLYEQYV.

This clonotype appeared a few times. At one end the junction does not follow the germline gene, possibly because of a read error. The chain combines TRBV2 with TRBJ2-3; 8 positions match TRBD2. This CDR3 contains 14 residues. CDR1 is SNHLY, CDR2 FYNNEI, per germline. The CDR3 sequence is CASSKGLVRDTQYF. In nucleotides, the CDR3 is TGCGCCAGCAGTAAGGGACTAGTTCGAGATACGCAGTATTTT.

The CDR3 here is CASSPSSASTDTQYF. In nucleotides, the CDR3 is TGTGCCAGCTCACCGTCTAGCGCCAGCACAGATACGCAGTATTTT. The rearrangement uses TRBV18 and TRBJ2-3, with D perhaps matching TRBD2 (6 bases). Germline assignment: CDR1 KGHSH and CDR2 LQKENI. V was cut by 3 bases and J by 0 bases, with 10 bases left in between. This CDR3 spans 15 amino acids. The whole variable domain, remainder taken from reference TRBV18 and TRBJ2-3, is NAGVMQNPRHLVRRRGQEARLRCSPMKGHSHVYWYRQLPEEGLKFMVYLQKENIIDESGMPKERFSAEFPKEGPSILRIQQVVRGDSAAYFCASSPSSASTDTQYFGPGTRLTVL.

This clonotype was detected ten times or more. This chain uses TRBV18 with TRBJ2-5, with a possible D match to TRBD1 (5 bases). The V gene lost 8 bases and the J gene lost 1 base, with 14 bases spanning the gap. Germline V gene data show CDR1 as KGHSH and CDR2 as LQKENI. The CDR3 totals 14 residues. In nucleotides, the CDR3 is TGTGCCAGCAGCCCACGTGGGGCCCAAGAGACCCAGTACTTC. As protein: CASSPRGAQETQYF.

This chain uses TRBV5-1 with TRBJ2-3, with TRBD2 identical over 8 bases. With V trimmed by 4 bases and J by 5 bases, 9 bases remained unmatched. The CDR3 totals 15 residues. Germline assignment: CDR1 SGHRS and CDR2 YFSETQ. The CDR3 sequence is CASSIRREVGDTQYF. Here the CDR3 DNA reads TGCGCCAGCAGCATCAGGCGGGAGGTGGGAGATACGCAGTATTTT. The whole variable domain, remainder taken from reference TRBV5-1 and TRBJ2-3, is KAGVTQTPRYLIKTRGQQVTLSCSPISGHRSVSWYQQTPGQGLQFLFEYFSETQRNKGNFPGRFSGRQFSNSRSEMNVSTLELGDSALYLCASSIRREVGDTQYFGPGTRLTVL.

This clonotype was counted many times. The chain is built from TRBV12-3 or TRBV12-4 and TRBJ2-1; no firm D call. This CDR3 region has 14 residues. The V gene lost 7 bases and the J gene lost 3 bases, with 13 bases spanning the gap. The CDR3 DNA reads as TGTGCCAGCATACTGGAGCTAAACTACAATGAGCAGTTCTTC. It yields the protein CASILELNYNEQFF.

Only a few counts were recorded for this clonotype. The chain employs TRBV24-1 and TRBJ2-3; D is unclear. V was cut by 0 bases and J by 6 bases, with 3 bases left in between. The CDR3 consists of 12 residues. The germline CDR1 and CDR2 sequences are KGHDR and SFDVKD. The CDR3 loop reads CATSDLRDTQYF. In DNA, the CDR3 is TGTGCCACCAGTGATTTGCGGGATACGCAGTATTTT.

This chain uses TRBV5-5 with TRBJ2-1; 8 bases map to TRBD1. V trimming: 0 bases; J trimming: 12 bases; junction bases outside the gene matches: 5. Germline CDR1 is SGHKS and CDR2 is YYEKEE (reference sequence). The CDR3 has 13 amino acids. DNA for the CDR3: TGTGCCAGCAGCTTGGGCGACAGGGGTGGGCAGTTCTTC. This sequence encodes CASSLGDRGGQFF.

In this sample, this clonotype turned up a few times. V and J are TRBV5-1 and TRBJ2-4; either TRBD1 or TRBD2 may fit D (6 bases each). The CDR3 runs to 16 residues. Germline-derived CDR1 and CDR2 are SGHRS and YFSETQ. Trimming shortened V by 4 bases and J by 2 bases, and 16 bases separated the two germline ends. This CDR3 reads CASSETRGGPKNIQYF. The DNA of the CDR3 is TGCGCCAGCAGCGAGACTAGAGGGGGGCCCAAAAACATTCAGTACTTC.

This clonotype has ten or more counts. The CDR3 DNA follows: TGTGCCAGCAGTTTGATAGGCACCGGGGAGCTGTTTTTT. It specifies CASSLIGTGELFF. V and J are TRBV12-3 or TRBV12-4 and TRBJ2-2; D unresolved. The V gene lost 3 bases and the J gene lost 4 bases, with 6 bases spanning the gap. CDR3 size: 13 residues.

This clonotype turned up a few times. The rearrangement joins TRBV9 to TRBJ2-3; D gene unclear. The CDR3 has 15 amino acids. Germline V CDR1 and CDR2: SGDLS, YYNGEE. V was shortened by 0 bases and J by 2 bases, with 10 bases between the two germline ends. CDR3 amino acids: CASSVGHISTDTQYF. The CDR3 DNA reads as TGTGCCAGCAGCGTAGGGCACATATCCACAGATACGCAGTATTTT.

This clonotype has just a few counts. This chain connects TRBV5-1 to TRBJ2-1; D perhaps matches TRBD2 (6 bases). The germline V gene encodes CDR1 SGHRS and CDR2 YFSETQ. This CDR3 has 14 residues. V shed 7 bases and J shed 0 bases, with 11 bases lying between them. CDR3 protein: CASGGTVSYNEQFF. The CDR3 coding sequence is TGCGCCAGCGGCGGGACCGTCTCCTACAATGAGCAGTTCTTC.